The clone carrying this TCR beta chain came up a few times. The data are from a study of blood T cell repertoires in COVID-19. Sequencing was performed with immunoSEQ multiplex PCR; in TCRdb, only in-frame clones are kept and a portion is missing. The sample consists of around 170,000 clones, approximately 80% of them appearing once. Trimming removed 4 bases from V and 0 bases from J, with 9 bases in between. The CDR3 consists of 13 residues. In germline, CDR1 is SQVTM, CDR2 ANQGSEA. The sequencing sample was made of PBMCs or T cells enriched from blood (not recorded which). This sequence joins TRBV29-1 and TRBJ1-1; D is unresolved. This receptor was obtained from a man aged 55 to 70 who had been exposed to COVID-19. The CDR3 spells CSVGRGMNTEAFF. Written as DNA, the CDR3 is TGCAGCGTTGGGAGAGGGATGAACACTGAAGCTTTCTTT.